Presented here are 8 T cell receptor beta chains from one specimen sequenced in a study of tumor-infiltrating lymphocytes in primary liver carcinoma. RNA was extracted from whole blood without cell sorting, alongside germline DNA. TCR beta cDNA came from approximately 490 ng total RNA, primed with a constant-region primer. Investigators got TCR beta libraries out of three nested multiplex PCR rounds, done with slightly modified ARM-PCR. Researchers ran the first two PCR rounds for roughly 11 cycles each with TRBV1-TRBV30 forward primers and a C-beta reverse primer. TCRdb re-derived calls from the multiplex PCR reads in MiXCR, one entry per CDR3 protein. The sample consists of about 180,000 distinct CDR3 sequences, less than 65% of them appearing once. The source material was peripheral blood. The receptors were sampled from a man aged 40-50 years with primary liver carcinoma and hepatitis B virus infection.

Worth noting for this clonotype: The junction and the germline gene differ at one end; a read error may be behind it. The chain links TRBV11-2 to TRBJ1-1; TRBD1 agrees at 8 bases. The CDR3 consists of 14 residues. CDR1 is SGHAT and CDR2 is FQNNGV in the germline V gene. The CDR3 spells CASSPRQGNTDALF. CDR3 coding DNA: TGTGCCAGCAGCCCGAGACAGGGGAACACTGACGCTTTATTT.

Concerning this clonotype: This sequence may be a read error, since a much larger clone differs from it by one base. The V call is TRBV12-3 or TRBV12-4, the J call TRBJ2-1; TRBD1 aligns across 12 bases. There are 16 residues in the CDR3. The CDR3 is CASSLTGQGARNERFF. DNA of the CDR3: TGTGCCAGCAGTTTAACGGGACAGGGGGCGCGGAATGAGCGGTTCTTC.

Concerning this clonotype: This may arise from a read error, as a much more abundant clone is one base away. The CDR3 coding sequence is TGTGCCAGCAGCTTAGGACAGTTCTCTGTGGCCAACGTCCTGACTTTC. It specifies CASSLGQFSVANVLTF. This chain uses TRBV11-2 with TRBJ2-6; TRBD1 is a possible D gene (5 bases). The CDR3 runs 16 residues. Germline CDR1 and CDR2: SGHAT and FQNNGV.

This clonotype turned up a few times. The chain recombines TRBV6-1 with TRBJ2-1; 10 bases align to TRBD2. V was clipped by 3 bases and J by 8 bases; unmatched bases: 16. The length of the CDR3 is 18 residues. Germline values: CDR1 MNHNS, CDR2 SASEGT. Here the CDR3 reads CASSEPSSGLAGAHEQFF. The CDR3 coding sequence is TGTGCCAGCAGTGAGCCGTCGTCGGGGCTAGCGGGAGCTCATGAGCAGTTCTTC.

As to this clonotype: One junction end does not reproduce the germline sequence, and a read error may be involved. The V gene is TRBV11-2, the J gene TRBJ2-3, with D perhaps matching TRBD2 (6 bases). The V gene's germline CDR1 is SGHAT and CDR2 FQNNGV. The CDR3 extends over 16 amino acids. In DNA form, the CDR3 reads TGTGCCAGCAGCCTCCCAGGAGGGAGAGGAACAGATAGGCAGTATTTT. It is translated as CASSLPGGRGTDRQYF.

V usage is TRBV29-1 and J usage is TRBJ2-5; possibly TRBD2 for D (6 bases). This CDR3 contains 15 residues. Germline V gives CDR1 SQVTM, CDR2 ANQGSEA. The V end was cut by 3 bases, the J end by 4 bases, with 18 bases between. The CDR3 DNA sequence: TGCAGCGTTGATGGGCTAGCGCGAGTGGTAGAGACCCAGTACTTC. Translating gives CSVDGLARVVETQYF.

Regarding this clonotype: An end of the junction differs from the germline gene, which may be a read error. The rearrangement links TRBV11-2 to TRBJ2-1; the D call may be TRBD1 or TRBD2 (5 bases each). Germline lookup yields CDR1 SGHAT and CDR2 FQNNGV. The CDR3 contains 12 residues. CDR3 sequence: CTSSLGAVGGIF. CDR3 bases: TGTACCAGCAGCTTAGGGGCGGTAGGAGGAATCTTC.

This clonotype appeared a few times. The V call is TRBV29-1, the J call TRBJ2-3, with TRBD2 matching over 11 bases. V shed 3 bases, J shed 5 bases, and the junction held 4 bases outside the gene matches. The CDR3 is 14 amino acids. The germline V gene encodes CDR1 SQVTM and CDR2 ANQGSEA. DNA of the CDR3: TGCAGCGTTGAGACTGGGACTAGCGGAGATACGCAGTATTTT. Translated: CSVETGTSGDTQYF.